This record concerns one T cell receptor (beta chain) sequence. The data were obtained in a study of blood T cell repertoires in COVID-19. The wider study: Sample material is recorded as cDNA or gDNA derived from T cells, B-cell-depleted T cells, or PBMCs.

CDR3 length: 14 residues. Original processing notes: Reference gene primer amplification gave nucleated cell count estimates. The method was immunoSEQ multiplex PCR; TCRdb's version includes in-frame clones alone and lacks a portion of them. V and J calls and clone size come straight from that table; D and trimming were deduced from the DNA. The data show roughly 330,000 clones, roughly 86% seen once. The TCR sequence derives from a woman aged 30 to 39 who had recovered from COVID-19. This chain links TRBV21-1 with TRBJ1-6; TRBD1 was called by the table and not checked on the DNA. TRBV21-1 is noted as a pseudogene. Input material: PBMCs or T cells enriched from blood (not recorded which). The CDR3 DNA is TGTGCCAGCAGCAGCCGGGACATGGGTTCACCCCTCCACTTT. Its translation is CASSSRDMGSPLHF.